Each of the 10 T cell receptor beta chains below was sequenced from the same sample in a study of vaccination and CD4 T cells after COVID-19. The treatment denotes: roughly ten-day PBMC culture with coronavirus spike peptide pools or control peptides (ViraFEST assay). From the unexposed donor, CD4+ T cells were collected ahead of the COVID-19 pandemic (2011-2018). These receptors have no known antigen. Scientists ran DNA taken from cultured CD4+ T cells through the Oncomine TCR Beta short-read assay for sequencing. Genomic DNA was isolated from cultured CD4+ T cells. TCRdb processed the PCR reads anew with MiXCR; each CDR3 protein has one entry. The sample holds around 10,000 distinct CDR3 sequences, about 32% seen once. Sequencing was carried out using CD4+ T cells from blood, cultured in vitro. These TCRs come from a human donor in good health.

The V and J genes are TRBV11-2 and TRBJ1-1; 7 positions agree with TRBD1. V lost 1 base, J lost 11 bases, and 7 bases stayed unmatched. The CDR3 extends over 13 amino acids. Per the germline V gene, CDR1 is SGHAT and CDR2 is FQNNGV. CDR3 sequence: CASSLGQGSQAFF. CDR3 DNA: TGTGCCAGCAGCTTAGGACAGGGCTCTCAGGCTTTCTTT.

The chain uses TRBV6-4 and TRBJ2-4, with TRBD2 as a possible D gene (6 bases). V lost 6 bases, J lost 0 bases, and 15 bases lay in between. The germline CDR1 and CDR2 sequences are MRHNA and SNTAGT. The CDR3 contains 16 residues. CDR3 loop: CASRQSGRLAKNIQYF. In DNA form, the CDR3 reads TGTGCCAGCAGGCAAAGCGGGCGGCTAGCCAAAAACATTCAGTACTTC.

This clonotype has more than one count but fewer than ten. V usage is TRBV28 and J usage is TRBJ1-2; D remains unclear. The CDR3 extends over 13 amino acids. V lost 7 bases to trimming and J lost 4 bases, with 13 bases between them. Germline V gene sequence: CDR1 MDHEN, CDR2 SYDVKM. CDR3 sequence reads: CASIGIYVYGYTF. In DNA form, the CDR3 reads TGTGCCAGCATCGGGATCTATGTCTATGGCTACACCTTC.

The rearrangement links TRBV6-1 to TRBJ1-5; D not certain. Deletions cut 10 bases from V and 0 bases from J, with 13 bases between. Germline CDR1 is MNHNS and CDR2 is SASEGT. The CDR3 spans 14 residues. The CDR3 nucleotides are TGTGCCACCGCAGGAGGGCATAGCAATCAGCCCCAGCATTTT. Translated, it gives CATAGGHSNQPQHF.

This clonotype has only a few counts. V and J are TRBV2 and TRBJ2-3, with TRBD1 matching over 8 bases. The germline V gene encodes CDR1 SNHLY and CDR2 FYNNEI. CDR3 size: 15 residues. The J segment lost 4 bases and the V segment lost 7 bases, leaving 10 bases of the junction unmatched. CDR3 residues: CASKAGGFEADTQYF. For the CDR3, the DNA is TGTGCCAGCAAGGCAGGGGGCTTTGAGGCAGATACGCAGTATTTT. Variable domain in full (rest from reference TRBV2 and TRBJ2-3): EPEVTQTPSHQVTQMGQEVILRCVPISNHLYFYWYRQILGQKVEFLVSFYNNEISEKSEIFDDQFSVERPDGSNFTLKIRSTKLEDSAMYFCASKAGGFEADTQYFGPGTRLTVL.

The chain carries TRBV7-9 and TRBJ1-4; TRBD1 aligns across 9 bases. This CDR3 has 14 amino acids. Trimming removed 5 bases from V and 7 bases from J; junction bases left unmatched: 5. From germline, CDR1 is SEHNR and CDR2 FQNEAQ (reference sequence). The CDR3 bases are TGTGCCAGCAGCATAACAGGGGGCCCTGAAAAACTGTTTTTT. This sequence encodes CASSITGGPEKLFF.

The chain recombines TRBV20-1 with TRBJ2-5; tentative D call: TRBD2 (6 bases). The V end was cut by 0 bases, the J end by 1 base, with 12 bases between. This CDR3 has 15 amino acids. CDR1 and CDR2 from the germline V gene are DFQATT and SNEGSKA (reference sequence). The CDR3 sequence is CSARDRLGRQETQYF. The CDR3 nucleotides read TGCAGTGCTAGAGATCGACTAGGCCGCCAAGAGACCCAGTACTTC.

The V gene is TRBV6-1, the J gene TRBJ1-5; D might be TRBD1 (5 bases). The CDR3 loop spans 13 amino acids. Looked up from germline, CDR1 is MNHNS and CDR2 is SASEGT. The V and J ends lost 3 bases and 5 bases respectively, with 8 bases between them. CDR3 residues: CASSDRQYQPQHF. The CDR3, as DNA: TGTGCCAGCAGTGATCGACAGTATCAGCCCCAGCATTTT.

The chain links TRBV20-1 to TRBJ2-7; D is unclear. Per germline, CDR1 DFQATT and CDR2 SNEGSKA (reference sequence). The CDR3 extends over 16 amino acids. V dropped 0 bases and J dropped 1 base, with 16 bases sitting between them. As DNA, the CDR3 is TGCAGTGCTAGAGATCAAGGTGGGCGGCCTTCCTACGAGCAGTACTTC. Protein product: CSARDQGGRPSYEQYF.

This clonotype came up a few times. The chain couples TRBV21-1 to TRBJ2-7; TRBD1 reflects the table's D call only, with no check against the DNA. TRBV21-1 is reported as a pseudogene. The CDR3 has 19 residues. CDR3 residues: CASSKGGPREEGAGNEQYF. DNA for the CDR3: TGTGCCAGCAGCAAGGGGGGACCGAGGGAGGAGGGGGCCGGGAACGAGCAGTACTTC.